The 11 T cell receptor beta chains listed next were all sequenced from one sample in a study of Graves' ophthalmopathy and Graves' hyperthyroidism. The authors amplified TCR beta CDR3 regions from RNA transcripts. First-round RT-PCR with HTBI primers preceded a second-round multiplex PCR. TCRdb independently ran MiXCR on the multiplex PCR reads; one entry per CDR3 protein. Of a few hundred thousand distinct CDR3 sequences listed, less than 40% are singletons. Material for sequencing was peripheral blood or thyroid tissue (not recorded which). The receptors were sampled from an adult man with Graves' hyperthyroidism.

The chain recombines TRBV28 with TRBJ1-6; D call uncertain. The CDR3 consists of 15 residues. V was pared by 6 bases and J by 7 bases, with 16 bases between. Germline V gene data show CDR1 as MDHEN and CDR2 as SYDVKM. CDR3 amino acids: CASSLRSGLNSPLHF. CDR3 sequence (DNA): TGTGCCAGCAGCTTGCGGTCCGGGCTGAATTCACCCCTCCACTTT.

The gene calls are TRBV2 and TRBJ2-5; 10 bases agree with TRBD1. The end of the DNA is better explained by TRBJ2-1, so the J call may be wrong. This CDR3 has 13 residues. The germline CDR1 and CDR2 sequences are SNHLY and FYNNEI. CDR3 amino acids: CASRDRGYNEQFF. In DNA, the CDR3 is TGTGCCAGCAGGGACAGGGGGTACAATGAGCAGTTCTTC.

For this clonotype: Germline and junction disagree at one end, which may indicate a read error. The chain links TRBV5-1 to TRBJ1-4; possible D gene TRBD1, 5 bases. There are 15 residues in the CDR3. Germline V CDR1 and CDR2: SGHRS, YFSETQ. CDR3 amino acids: CASSSPGGANEKLSF. CDR3 DNA sequence: TGCGCCAGCAGCTCTCCGGGAGGGGCTAATGAAAAACTGTCTTTT.

To note about this clonotype: Relative to the germline gene, one junction end is altered; a read error may explain this. The chain couples TRBV5-4 to TRBJ2-7, with 7 bases that match TRBD1. This CDR3 is built from 12 residues. CDR1 SGHNT and CDR2 YYREEE come from the germline V gene (reference sequence). Here the CDR3 reads CAGSPGQDEQYF. The CDR3, as DNA: TGTGCCGGCAGTCCCGGACAGGACGAGCAGTACTTC.

J is TRBJ2-3 and V is TRBV6-1; either TRBD1 or TRBD2 may supply D (6 bases each). The CDR3 runs 15 residues. Between the trimmed V and J ends, which lost 3 bases and 3 bases, there was a span of 13 bases. The V gene's germline CDR1 is MNHNS and CDR2 SASEGT. The CDR3 region is CASSDWGARTDTQYF. In DNA form, the CDR3 reads TGTGCCAGCAGTGATTGGGGGGCAAGAACAGATACGCAGTATTTT.

The rearrangement uses TRBV6-1 and TRBJ1-4; weak D call: TRBD1 (6 bases). The CDR3 spans 15 residues. Trimming removed 2 bases at V and 6 bases at J, with 13 bases between. Germline CDR1 and CDR2: MNHNS and SASEGT. The CDR3 nucleotides are TGTGCCAGCAGTGAACAGCGGGACAAGTATGAAAAACTGTTTTTT. Its translation is CASSEQRDKYEKLFF.

There are many counts of this clonotype. The chain combines TRBV12-5 with TRBJ1-1, with D maybe TRBD1 (6 bases). Germline V gene sequence: CDR1 LGHNT, CDR2 FRNRAP. This CDR3 has 14 residues. The ends were cut back, 1 base at V and 5 bases at J, with 11 bases in the middle. CDR3: CASGLEGGWTEAFF. In nucleotides, the CDR3 is TGTGCTAGTGGTTTGGAGGGGGGCTGGACTGAAGCTTTCTTT.

The chain uses TRBV4-1 and TRBJ1-2, with 9 bases matching TRBD1. This CDR3 has 15 residues. CDR1 and CDR2 from the germline V gene are MGHRA and YSYEKL. V lost 1 base to trimming and J lost 4 bases; unmatched junction nucleotides: 4. CDR3 loop: CASSQVDRGTYGYTF. The CDR3 nucleotides read TGCGCCAGCAGCCAAGTGGACAGGGGCACCTATGGCTACACCTTC.

This clonotype showed up just a few times. The chain has TRBV6-5 and TRBJ1-3; TRBD1 might be the D (5 bases). The CDR3 is 15 residues long. The germline V gene encodes CDR1 MNHEY and CDR2 SVGAGI. V lost 2 bases, J lost 1 base, and 9 bases lay in between. Here the CDR3 reads CASSYDSLSGNTIYF. The CDR3, as DNA: TGTGCCAGCAGTTACGACAGCCTTTCTGGAAACACCATATATTTT.

The rearrangement uses TRBV7-9 and TRBJ2-1, with TRBD1 matching 10 bases. The CDR3 spans 15 residues. The germline V gene encodes CDR1 SEHNR and CDR2 FQNEAQ (reference sequence). J gave up 7 bases and V 5 bases, and 8 bases lay outside the gene matches. The CDR3 loop reads CASSDRDRGRNEQFF. The CDR3 DNA follows: TGTGCCAGCAGCGACCGGGACAGGGGAAGGAATGAGCAGTTCTTC.

This clonotype was seen ten or more times. The V gene is TRBV20-1, the J gene TRBJ1-2; 9 nucleotides line up with TRBD1. The junction had 10 bases not matched to a gene; V was cut back by 1 base and J by 7 bases. Germline loops: CDR1 DFQATT, CDR2 SNEGSKA (reference sequence). This CDR3 has 15 residues. CDR3 DNA sequence: TGCAGTGCTAGAGTTAGGACAGGGGAGGCTGGTGGCTACACCTTC. It codes for CSARVRTGEAGGYTF.